The 14 T cell receptor beta chains below come from one sample, sequenced in a study of T cell changes during pregnancy in multiple sclerosis. Using immunoSEQ multiplex PCR, the repertoire was profiled, and TCRdb retains in-frame clones only, with some absent. The data contain just under 65,000 clones, 91% of them seen just once; the ten biggest clones take up 1% to 1.5%. The input for sequencing was peripheral blood, taken after pregnancy. The receptor set was obtained from a female donor in good health, enrolled as a control in a pregnancy study.

The chain combines TRBV27 with TRBJ1-2; the match to TRBD1 covers 9 bases. Losses at the gene ends were 4 bases for V and 5 bases for J; bases not matched to a gene: 5. This CDR3 is 14 amino acids long. Germline CDR1 is MNHEY and CDR2 is SMNVEV (reference sequence). This chain's CDR3 is CASSSLTGGYGYTF. CDR3 nucleotides: TGTGCCAGCAGTTCGTTGACAGGGGGATATGGCTACACCTTC.

V is TRBV30 and J is TRBJ1-5; 12 nucleotides agree with TRBD1. With 2 bases clipped from V and 7 bases from J, the junction kept 3 bases outside the gene matches. Germline V CDR1 and CDR2: GTSNPN, SVGIG (reference sequence). This CDR3 is 14 amino acids long. The chain's CDR3 is CAWSIGTGGQPQHF. As DNA, the CDR3 is TGTGCCTGGAGTATAGGGACAGGGGGCCAGCCCCAGCATTTT.

The rearrangement links TRBV4-1 to TRBJ1-1, with D maybe TRBD1 (6 bases). V gave up 0 bases and J gave up 5 bases, with 10 bases separating them. Germline V gives CDR1 MGHRA, CDR2 YSYEKL. This CDR3 has 14 residues. CDR3 sequence reads: CASSQDTRGTEAFF. DNA for the CDR3: TGCGCCAGCAGCCAAGATACCAGGGGAACTGAAGCTTTCTTT.

The chain links TRBV5-1 to TRBJ2-1; 11 nucleotides line up with TRBD1. Germline V gene data show CDR1 as SGHRS and CDR2 as YFSETQ. The CDR3 covers 15 residues. V trimming: 4 bases; J trimming: 10 bases; junction bases outside the gene matches: 10. For the CDR3, the DNA is TGCGCCAGCAGCACGGGACAGGGGGGATCGCGAGAGCAGTTCTTC. Encoded protein: CASSTGQGGSREQFF.

The chain carries TRBV9 and TRBJ2-1; 9 nucleotides agree with TRBD1. Germline loops: CDR1 SGDLS, CDR2 YYNGEE. Germline trimming cut 2 bases from V and 10 bases from J; bases unmatched to any gene: 13. This CDR3 comprises 16 residues. CDR3 region: CASSVTTGGLKVEQFF. In DNA, the CDR3 is TGTGCCAGCAGCGTCACGACAGGGGGGCTTAAGGTCGAGCAGTTCTTC.

The chain uses TRBV14 and TRBJ1-2; 7 bases map to TRBD1. The V segment lost 0 bases and the J segment 4 bases; nucleotides outside the gene matches: 5. There are 15 residues in the CDR3. Looked up from germline, CDR1 is SGHDN and CDR2 is FVKESK. CDR3 region: CASSQEETGLYGYTF. CDR3 coding DNA: TGTGCCAGCAGCCAAGAAGAGACAGGGCTCTATGGCTACACCTTC.

The rearrangement uses TRBV4-2 and TRBJ2-7; the D is unclear. The CDR3 runs to 15 residues. Germline values: CDR1 LGHNA, CDR2 YNFKEQ. Trimming left V 1 base short and J 3 bases short, with 13 bases between. Here the CDR3 reads CASSQVPTVGYEQYF. The CDR3, as DNA: TGTGCCAGCAGCCAAGTACCTACTGTCGGCTACGAGCAGTACTTC.

This clone was detected once. This chain links TRBV10-3 with TRBJ1-4; D may be TRBD1 (6 bases). Germline assignment: CDR1 ENHRY and CDR2 SYGVKD. The length of the CDR3 is 13 residues. Trimming left V 4 bases short and J 9 bases short, with 12 bases between. The CDR3, as DNA: TGTGCCATCAGTGGGACAGCCGCCCAAAAACTGTTTTTT. This encodes CAISGTAAQKLFF.

About this clone: An end of the junction differs from the germline gene, which may be a read error. V gene TRBV7-9 combines with J gene TRBJ1-4, with D perhaps matching TRBD1 (5 bases). Germline CDR1 SEHNR, CDR2 FQNEAQ (reference sequence). CDR3 size: 17 residues. The CDR3 is CASSLWPPTRAKEKLFF. The CDR3 region has the DNA TGTGCCAGCAGCTTATGGCCACCAACCAGGGCTAAGGAAAAACTGTTTTTT.

The chain joins TRBV5-1 to TRBJ1-1; TRBD1 matches at 7 bases. The CDR3 is 14 amino acids. Germline V gene lookup returns CDR1 SGHRS and CDR2 YFSETQ. Unmatched junction bases numbered 9, after V lost 7 bases and J lost 3 bases. The CDR3 bases are TGCGCCAGCCGATATCAGGGGGAGGACACTGAAGCTTTCTTT. It codes for CASRYQGEDTEAFF.

The chain couples TRBV23-1 to TRBJ2-5; 7 nucleotides match TRBD1. TRBV23-1 is an ORF; its function is uncertain. J was trimmed by 2 bases and V by 10 bases; bases with no gene match: 7. This CDR3 spans 13 amino acids. The CDR3 loop reads CAMDWDRQETQYF. CDR3 nucleotide sequence: TGCGCCATGGACTGGGACAGACAAGAGACCCAGTACTTC.

This clone was seen only a few times. V and J are TRBV6-1 and TRBJ2-3, with TRBD1 matching over 8 bases. V lost 1 base, J lost 1 base, and 10 bases stayed unmatched. The length of the CDR3 is 18 residues. The germline gives CDR1 MNHNS, CDR2 SASEGT. Here the CDR3 reads CASSEEMELTGGTDTQYF. The CDR3 DNA is TGTGCCAGCAGTGAAGAGATGGAGTTGACAGGGGGCACAGATACGCAGTATTTT.

The chain employs TRBV30 and TRBJ2-7; TRBD1 matches 9 bases. The CDR3 covers 15 residues. Trimming at V came to 3 bases and at J to 5 bases, leaving 11 bases not matched to a gene. Germline loops: CDR1 GTSNPN, CDR2 SVGIG (reference sequence). The chain's CDR3 is CAWRNRGTGINEQYF. The DNA of the CDR3 is TGTGCCTGGAGAAATAGGGGGACAGGGATAAACGAGCAGTACTTC.

The chain links TRBV4-3 to TRBJ1-1; D possibly corresponds to TRBD1 (5 bases). The CDR3 is made up of 15 amino acids. Looked up from germline, CDR1 is LGHNA and CDR2 is YSLEER. V gave up 4 bases and J gave up 5 bases, with 17 bases separating them. The CDR3 protein is CASSPEGGQGTEAFF. The CDR3 nucleotides are TGCGCCAGCAGCCCCGAGGGAGGGCAGGGAACTGAAGCTTTCTTT.